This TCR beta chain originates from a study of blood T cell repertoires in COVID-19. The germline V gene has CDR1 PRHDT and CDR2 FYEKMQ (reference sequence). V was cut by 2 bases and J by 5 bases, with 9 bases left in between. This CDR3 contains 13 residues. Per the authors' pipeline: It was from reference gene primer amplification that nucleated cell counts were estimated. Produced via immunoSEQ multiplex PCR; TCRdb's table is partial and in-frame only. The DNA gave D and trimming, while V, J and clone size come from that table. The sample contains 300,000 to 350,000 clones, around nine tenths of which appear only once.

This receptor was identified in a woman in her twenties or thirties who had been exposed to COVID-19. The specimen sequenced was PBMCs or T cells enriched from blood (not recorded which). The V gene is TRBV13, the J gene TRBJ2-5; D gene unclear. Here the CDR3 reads CASSLRLQETQYF. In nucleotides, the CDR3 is TGTGCCAGCAGCTTACGACTCCAGGAGACCCAGTACTTC.